This TCR beta chain was identified in a study of monozygotic twins with inflammatory bowel disease. CDR1 and CDR2 (germline): MDHEN, SYDVKM. The CDR3 spans 15 residues. Eight cDNA synthesis reactions were run for every sample. From the 5' RACE reads, TCRdb lists one entry per CDR3 protein and no DNA. The clone table shows approximately 120,000 distinct CDR3 sequences, with the ten largest holding around 11%. This TCR was recovered from a human donor with ulcerative colitis or Crohn's disease, or a healthy co-twin of an affected twin (not recorded which). The sequenced sample was blood. V and J are TRBV28 and TRBJ2-3; with no DNA, the TCRdb D assignment of TRBD1 cannot be verified. CDR3: CASIFAQGWTDTQYF.